The T cell receptor beta chain described here comes from a study of blood T cell repertoires in COVID-19. As handled by the study authors: Scientists estimated how many nucleated cells there were by amplifying reference gene primers. The data were produced by immunoSEQ multiplex PCR, yet TCRdb's version contains in-frame clones alone and is incomplete. V and J calls and clone size are as listed in that table; D and trimming were resolved from the DNA. The data hold some 140,000 clones, with around 82% observed a single time. The germline V gene encodes CDR1 LNHDA and CDR2 SQIVND (reference sequence). The J segment lost 7 bases and the V segment lost 5 bases, leaving 16 bases of the junction unmatched. CDR3 length: 17 amino acids.

The sequenced sample consisted of peripheral blood. V is TRBV19 and J is TRBJ2-1, with TRBD2 matching over 8 bases. This TCR came from a man in his sixties with COVID-19, enrolled during active disease. The CDR3 spells CASSLQGLARMGNEQFF. The CDR3 DNA reads as TGTGCCAGTAGTCTCCAAGGACTAGCCCGAATGGGGAATGAGCAGTTCTTC.